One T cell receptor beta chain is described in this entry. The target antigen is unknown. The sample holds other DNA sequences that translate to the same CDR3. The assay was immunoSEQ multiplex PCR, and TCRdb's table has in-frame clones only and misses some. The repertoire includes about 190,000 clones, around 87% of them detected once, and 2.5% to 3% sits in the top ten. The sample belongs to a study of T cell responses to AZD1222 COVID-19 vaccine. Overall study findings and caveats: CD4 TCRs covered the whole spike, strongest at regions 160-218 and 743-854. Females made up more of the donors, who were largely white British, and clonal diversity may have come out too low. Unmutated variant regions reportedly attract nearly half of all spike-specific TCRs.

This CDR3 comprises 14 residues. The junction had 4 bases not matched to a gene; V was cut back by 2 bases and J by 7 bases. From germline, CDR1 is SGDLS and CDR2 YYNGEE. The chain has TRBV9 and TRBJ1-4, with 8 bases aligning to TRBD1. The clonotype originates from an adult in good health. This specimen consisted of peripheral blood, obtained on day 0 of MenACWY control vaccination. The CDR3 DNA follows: TGTGCCAGCAGCGTCCAGGGGGCGGGTGAAAAACTGTTTTTT. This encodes CASSVQGAGEKLFF.